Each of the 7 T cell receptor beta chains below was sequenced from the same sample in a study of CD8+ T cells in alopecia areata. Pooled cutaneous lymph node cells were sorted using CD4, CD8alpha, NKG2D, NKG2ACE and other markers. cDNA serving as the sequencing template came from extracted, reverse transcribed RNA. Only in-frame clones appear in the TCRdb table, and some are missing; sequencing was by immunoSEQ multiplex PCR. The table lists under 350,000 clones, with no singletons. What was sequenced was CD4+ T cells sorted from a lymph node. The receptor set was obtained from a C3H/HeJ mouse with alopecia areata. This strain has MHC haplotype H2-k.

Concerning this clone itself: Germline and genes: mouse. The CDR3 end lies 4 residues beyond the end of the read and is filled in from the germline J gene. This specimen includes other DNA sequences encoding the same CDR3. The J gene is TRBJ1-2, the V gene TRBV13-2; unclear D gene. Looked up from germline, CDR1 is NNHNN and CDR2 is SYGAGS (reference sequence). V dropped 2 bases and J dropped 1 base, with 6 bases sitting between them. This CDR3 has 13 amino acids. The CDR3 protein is CASGEDKNSDYTF. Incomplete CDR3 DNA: TGTGCCAGCGGTGAAGACAAAAACTCC.

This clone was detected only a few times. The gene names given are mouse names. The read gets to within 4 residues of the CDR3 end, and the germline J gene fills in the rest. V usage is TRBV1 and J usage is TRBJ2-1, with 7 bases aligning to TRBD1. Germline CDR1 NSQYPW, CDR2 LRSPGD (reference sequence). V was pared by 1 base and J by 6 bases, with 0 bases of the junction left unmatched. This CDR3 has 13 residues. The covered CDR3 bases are TGCACCTGCAGTGCAGGGACAGGTGCT. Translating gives CTCSAGTGA. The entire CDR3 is CTCSAGTGAEQFF.

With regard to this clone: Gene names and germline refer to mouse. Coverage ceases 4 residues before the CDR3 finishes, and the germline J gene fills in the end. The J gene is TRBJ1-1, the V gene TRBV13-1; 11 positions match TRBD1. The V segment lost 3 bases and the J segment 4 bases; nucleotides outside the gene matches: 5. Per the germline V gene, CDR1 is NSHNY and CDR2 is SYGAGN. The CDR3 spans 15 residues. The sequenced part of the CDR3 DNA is TGTGCCAGCAGTGGCCTGGGACAGGGGGGCACA. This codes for CASSGLGQGGT. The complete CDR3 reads CASSGLGQGGTEVFF.

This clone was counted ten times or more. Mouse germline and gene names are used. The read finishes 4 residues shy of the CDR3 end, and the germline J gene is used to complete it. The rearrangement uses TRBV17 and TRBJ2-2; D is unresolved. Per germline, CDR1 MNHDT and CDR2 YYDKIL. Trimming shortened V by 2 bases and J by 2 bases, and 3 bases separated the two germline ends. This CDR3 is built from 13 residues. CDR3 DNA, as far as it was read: TGTGCTAGCAGTAGATTGAACACCGGG. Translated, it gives CASSRLNTG. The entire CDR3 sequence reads CASSRLNTGQLYF.

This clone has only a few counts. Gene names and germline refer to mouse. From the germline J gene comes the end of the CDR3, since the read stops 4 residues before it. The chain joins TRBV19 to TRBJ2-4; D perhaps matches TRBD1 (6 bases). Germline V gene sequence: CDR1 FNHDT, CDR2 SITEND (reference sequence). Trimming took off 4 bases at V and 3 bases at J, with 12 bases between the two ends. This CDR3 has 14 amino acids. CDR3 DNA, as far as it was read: TGTGCCAGCAGTCTACAGGGAAGGCAAAAC. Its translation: CASSLQGRQN. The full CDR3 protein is CASSLQGRQNTLYF.

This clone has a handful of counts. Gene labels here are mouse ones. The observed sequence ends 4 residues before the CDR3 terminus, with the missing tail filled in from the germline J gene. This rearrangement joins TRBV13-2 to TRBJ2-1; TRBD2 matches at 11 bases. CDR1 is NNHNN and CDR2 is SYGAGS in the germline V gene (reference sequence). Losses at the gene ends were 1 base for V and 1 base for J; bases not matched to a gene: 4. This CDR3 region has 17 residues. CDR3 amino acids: CASGDIDWGGNYAEQFF. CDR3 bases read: TGTGCCAGCGGTGATATCGACTGGGGGGGGAACTATGCT.

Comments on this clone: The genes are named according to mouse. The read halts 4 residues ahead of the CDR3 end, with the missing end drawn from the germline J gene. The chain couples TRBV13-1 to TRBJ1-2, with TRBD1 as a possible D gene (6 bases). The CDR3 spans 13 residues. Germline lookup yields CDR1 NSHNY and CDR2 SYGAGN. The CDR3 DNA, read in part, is TGTGCCAGCAGTGATGCGGGAGGGGGC. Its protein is CASSDAGGG. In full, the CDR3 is CASSDAGGGDYTF.